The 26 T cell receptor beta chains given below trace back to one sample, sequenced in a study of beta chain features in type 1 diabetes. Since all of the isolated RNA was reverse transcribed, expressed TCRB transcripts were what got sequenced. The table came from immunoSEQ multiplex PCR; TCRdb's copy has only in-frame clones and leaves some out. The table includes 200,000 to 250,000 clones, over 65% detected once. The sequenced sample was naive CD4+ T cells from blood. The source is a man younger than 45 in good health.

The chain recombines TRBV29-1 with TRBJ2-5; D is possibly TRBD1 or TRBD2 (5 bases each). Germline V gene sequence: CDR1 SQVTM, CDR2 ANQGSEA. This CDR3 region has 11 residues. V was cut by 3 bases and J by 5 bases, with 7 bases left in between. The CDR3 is CSVEWGETQYF. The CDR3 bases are TGCAGCGTTGAGTGGGGGGAGACCCAGTACTTC. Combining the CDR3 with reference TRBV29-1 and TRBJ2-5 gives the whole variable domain SAVISQKPSRDICQRGTSLTIQCQVDSQVTMMFWYRQQPGQSLTLIATANQGSEATYESGFVIDKFPISRPNLTFSTLTVSNMSPEDSSIYLCSVEWGETQYFGPGTRLLVL.

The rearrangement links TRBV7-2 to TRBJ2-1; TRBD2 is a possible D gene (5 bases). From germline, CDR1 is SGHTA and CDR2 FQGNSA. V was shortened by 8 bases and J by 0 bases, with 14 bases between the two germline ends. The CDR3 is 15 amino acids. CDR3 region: CASSTRGFSYNEQFF. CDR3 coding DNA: TGTGCCAGCTCAACCCGCGGGTTCTCCTACAATGAGCAGTTCTTC.

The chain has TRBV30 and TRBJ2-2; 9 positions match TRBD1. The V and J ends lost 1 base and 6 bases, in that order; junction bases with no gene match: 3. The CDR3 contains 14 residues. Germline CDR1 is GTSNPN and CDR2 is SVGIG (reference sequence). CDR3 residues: CAWSAGQGPGELFF. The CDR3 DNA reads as TGTGCCTGGAGTGCCGGACAGGGGCCCGGGGAGCTGTTTTTT.

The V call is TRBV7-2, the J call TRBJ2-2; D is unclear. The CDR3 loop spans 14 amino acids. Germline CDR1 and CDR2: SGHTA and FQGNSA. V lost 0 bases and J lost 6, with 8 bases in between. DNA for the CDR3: TGTGCCAGCAGCTTAGCAGGGTTCGCCGGGGAGCTGTTTTTT. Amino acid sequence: CASSLAGFAGELFF.

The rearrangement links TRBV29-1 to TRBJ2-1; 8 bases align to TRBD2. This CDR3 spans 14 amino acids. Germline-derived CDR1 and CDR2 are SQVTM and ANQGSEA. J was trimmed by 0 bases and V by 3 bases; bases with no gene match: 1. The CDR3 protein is CSVETSDSYNEQFF. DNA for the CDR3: TGCAGCGTTGAGACTAGCGACTCCTACAATGAGCAGTTCTTC.

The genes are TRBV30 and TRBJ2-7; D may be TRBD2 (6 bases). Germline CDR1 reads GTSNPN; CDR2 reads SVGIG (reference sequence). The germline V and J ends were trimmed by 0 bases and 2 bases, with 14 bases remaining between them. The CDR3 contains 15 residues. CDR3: CAWSVVPGAPYEQYF. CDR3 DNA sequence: TGTGCCTGGAGTGTAGTCCCGGGAGCCCCCTACGAGCAGTACTTC.

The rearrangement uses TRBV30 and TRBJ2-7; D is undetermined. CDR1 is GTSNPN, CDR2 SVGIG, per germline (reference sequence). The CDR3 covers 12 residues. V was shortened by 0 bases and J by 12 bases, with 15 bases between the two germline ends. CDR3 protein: CAWSVHVTRAYF. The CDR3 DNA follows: TGTGCCTGGAGTGTACACGTGACACGAGCGTACTTC.

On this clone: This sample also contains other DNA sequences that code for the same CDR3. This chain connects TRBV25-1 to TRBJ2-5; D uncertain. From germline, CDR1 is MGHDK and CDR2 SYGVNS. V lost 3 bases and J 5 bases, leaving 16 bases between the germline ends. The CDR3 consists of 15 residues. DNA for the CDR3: TGTGCCAGCAGTGATGGGCGGTGGGTGGGGGAGACCCAGTACTTC. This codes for CASSDGRWVGETQYF.

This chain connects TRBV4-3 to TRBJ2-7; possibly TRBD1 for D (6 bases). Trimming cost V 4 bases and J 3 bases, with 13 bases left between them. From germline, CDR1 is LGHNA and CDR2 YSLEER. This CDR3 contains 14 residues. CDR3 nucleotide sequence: TGCGCCAGCAGCCCCCGACAGGATTTCTACGAGCAGTACTTC. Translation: CASSPRQDFYEQYF.

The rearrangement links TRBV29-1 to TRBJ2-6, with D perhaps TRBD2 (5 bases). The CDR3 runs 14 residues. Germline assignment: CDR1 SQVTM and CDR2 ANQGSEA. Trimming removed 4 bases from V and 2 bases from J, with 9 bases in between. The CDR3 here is CSVGSGAGANVLTF. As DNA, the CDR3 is TGCAGCGTTGGGTCCGGGGCTGGGGCCAACGTCCTGACTTTC.

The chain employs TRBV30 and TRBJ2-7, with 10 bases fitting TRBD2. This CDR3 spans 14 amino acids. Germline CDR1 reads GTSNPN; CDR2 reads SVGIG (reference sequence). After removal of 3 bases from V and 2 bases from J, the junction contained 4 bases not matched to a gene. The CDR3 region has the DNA TGTGCCTGGAGGAGCGGGAGGGCCACCTACGAGCAGTACTTC. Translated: CAWRSGRATYEQYF.

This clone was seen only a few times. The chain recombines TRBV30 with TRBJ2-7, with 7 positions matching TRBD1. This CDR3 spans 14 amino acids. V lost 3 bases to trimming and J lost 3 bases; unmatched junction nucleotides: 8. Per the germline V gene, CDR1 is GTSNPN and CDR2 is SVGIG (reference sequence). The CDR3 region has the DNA TGTGCCTGGAGCGACAGGGCCCAGGGCTACGAGCAGTACTTC. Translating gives CAWSDRAQGYEQYF. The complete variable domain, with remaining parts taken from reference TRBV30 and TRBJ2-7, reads SQTIHQWPATLVQPVGSPLSLECTVEGTSNPNLYWYRQAAGRGLQLLFYSVGIGQISSEVPQNLSASRPQDRQFILSSKKLLLSDSGFYLCAWSDRAQGYEQYFGPGTRLTVT.

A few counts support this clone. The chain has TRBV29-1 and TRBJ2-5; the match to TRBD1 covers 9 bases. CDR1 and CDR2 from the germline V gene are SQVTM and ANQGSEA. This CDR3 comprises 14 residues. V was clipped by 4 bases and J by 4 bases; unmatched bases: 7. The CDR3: CSVARTGDPETQYF. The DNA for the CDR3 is TGCAGCGTTGCTCGGACAGGGGACCCAGAGACCCAGTACTTC.

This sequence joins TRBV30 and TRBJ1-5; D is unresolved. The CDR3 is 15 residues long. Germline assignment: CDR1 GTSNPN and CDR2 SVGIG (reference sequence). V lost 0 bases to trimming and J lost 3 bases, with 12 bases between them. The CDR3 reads CAWSVMSTSNQPQHF. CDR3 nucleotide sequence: TGTGCCTGGAGTGTCATGAGTACATCCAATCAGCCCCAGCATTTT. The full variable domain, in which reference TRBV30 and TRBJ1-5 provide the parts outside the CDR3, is SQTIHQWPATLVQPVGSPLSLECTVEGTSNPNLYWYRQAAGRGLQLLFYSVGIGQISSEVPQNLSASRPQDRQFILSSKKLLLSDSGFYLCAWSVMSTSNQPQHFGDGTRLSIL.

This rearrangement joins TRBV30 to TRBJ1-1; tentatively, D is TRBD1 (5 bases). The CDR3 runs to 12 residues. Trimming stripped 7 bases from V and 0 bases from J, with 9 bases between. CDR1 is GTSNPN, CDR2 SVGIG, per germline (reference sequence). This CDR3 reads CAFRVVNTEAFF. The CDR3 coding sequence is TGTGCCTTCAGGGTCGTGAACACTGAAGCTTTCTTT.

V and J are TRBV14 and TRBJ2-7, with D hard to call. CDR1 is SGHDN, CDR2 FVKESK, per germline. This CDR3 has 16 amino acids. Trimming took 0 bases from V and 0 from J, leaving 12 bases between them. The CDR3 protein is CASSQEERSSSYEQYF. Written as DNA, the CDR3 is TGTGCCAGCAGCCAAGAAGAGCGCTCGAGCTCCTACGAGCAGTACTTC. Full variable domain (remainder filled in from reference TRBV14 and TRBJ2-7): EAGVTQFPSHSVIEKGQTVTLRCDPISGHDNLYWYRRVMGKEIKFLLHFVKESKQDESGMPNNRFLAERTGGTYSTLKVQPAELEDSGVYFCASSQEERSSSYEQYFGPGTRLTVT.

CDR3 loop: CSVSLTGTYSYEQYF. CDR3 DNA sequence: TGCAGCGTTAGCCTAACAGGGACCTACTCCTACGAGCAGTACTTC. The rearrangement links TRBV29-1 to TRBJ2-7, with D possibly being TRBD1 (6 bases). The CDR3 covers 15 residues. Germline lookup yields CDR1 SQVTM and CDR2 ANQGSEA. V lost 5 bases to trimming and J lost 0 bases, with 17 bases between them.

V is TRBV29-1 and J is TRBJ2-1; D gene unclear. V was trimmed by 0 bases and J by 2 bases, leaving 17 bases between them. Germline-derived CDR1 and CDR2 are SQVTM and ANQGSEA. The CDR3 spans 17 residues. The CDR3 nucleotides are TGCAGCGTTGAAGATCGTGTATGGGGAACCCCCTACAATGAGCAGTTCTTC. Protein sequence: CSVEDRVWGTPYNEQFF.

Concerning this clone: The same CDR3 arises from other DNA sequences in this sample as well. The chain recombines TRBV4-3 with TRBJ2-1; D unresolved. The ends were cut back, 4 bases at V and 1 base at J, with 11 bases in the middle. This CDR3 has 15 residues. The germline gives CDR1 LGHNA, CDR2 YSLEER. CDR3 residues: CASSPQGASYNEQFF. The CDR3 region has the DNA TGCGCCAGCAGCCCCCAAGGAGCTTCCTACAATGAGCAGTTCTTC.

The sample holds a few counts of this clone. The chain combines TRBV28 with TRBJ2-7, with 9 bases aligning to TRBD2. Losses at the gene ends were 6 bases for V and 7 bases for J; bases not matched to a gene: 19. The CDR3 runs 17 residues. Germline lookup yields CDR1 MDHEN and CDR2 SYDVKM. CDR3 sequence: CASSLRGRVLAGVEQYF. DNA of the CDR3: TGTGCCAGCAGCCTACGGGGCCGGGTACTAGCGGGTGTAGAGCAGTACTTC.

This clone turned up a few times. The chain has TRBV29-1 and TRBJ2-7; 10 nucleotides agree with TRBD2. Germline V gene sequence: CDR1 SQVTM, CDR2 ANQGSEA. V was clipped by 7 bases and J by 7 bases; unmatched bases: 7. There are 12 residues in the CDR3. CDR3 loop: CSAGAGGVEQYF. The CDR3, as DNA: TGCAGCGCGGGAGCGGGAGGGGTTGAGCAGTACTTC.

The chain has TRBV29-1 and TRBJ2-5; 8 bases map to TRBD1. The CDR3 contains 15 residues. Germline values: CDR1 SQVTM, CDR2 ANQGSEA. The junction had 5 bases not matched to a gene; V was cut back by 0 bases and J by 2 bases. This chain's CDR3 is CSVEDIGDRQETQYF. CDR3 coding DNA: TGCAGCGTTGAAGATATCGGGGACAGGCAAGAGACCCAGTACTTC.

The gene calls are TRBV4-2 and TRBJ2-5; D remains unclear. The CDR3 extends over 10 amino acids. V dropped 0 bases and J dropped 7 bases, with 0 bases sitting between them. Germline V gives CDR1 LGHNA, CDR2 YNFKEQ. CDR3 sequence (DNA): TGTGCCAGCAGCCAAGAGACCCAGTACTTC. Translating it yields CASSQETQYF.

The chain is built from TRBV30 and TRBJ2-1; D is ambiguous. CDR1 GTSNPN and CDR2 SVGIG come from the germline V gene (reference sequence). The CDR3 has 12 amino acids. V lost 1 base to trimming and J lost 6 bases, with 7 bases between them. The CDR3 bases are TGTGCCTGGAGTGCCAAACCCAATGAGCAGTTCTTC. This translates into CAWSAKPNEQFF.

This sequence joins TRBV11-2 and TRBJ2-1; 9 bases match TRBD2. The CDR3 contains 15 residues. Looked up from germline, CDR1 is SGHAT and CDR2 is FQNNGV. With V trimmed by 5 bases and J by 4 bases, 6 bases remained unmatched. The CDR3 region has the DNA TGTGCCAGCAGCCTAAGACTAGCGGCATACAATGAGCAGTTCTTC. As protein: CASSLRLAAYNEQFF.

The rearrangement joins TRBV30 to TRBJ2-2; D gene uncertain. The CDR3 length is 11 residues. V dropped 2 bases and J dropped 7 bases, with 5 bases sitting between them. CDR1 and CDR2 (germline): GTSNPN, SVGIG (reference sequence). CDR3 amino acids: CAWSPRGELFF. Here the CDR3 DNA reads TGTGCCTGGAGTCCCCGCGGGGAGCTGTTTTTT.